The 17 T cell receptor beta chains presented below share a single source sample, sequenced in a study of blood T cell repertoires in COVID-19. The table came from immunoSEQ multiplex PCR; TCRdb's copy has only in-frame clones and leaves some out. This table holds roughly 41,000 clones, 70% to 90% found once. The sequenced material came from peripheral blood. These receptors came from a human donor in a cohort sampled during active COVID-19.

This clone was picked up one time. The gene calls are TRBV23-1 and TRBJ1-2; the D is unclear. TRBV23-1 is an ORF, and what it does is uncertain. V lost 4 bases and J lost 8, with 14 bases in between. The CDR3 length is 13 residues. The DNA for the CDR3 is TGCGCCAGCAGTCTGATCGAGGGATCCGGCTACACCTTC. This gives the protein CASSLIEGSGYTF.

The chain links TRBV29-1 to TRBJ2-7, with 16 bases that match TRBD2. Germline CDR1 reads SQVTM; CDR2 reads ANQGSEA. V shed 5 bases, J shed 2 bases, and the junction held 3 bases outside the gene matches. The CDR3 has 15 residues. CDR3: CSVPGTSGRAYEQYF. The DNA for the CDR3 is TGCAGCGTTCCTGGGACTAGCGGGAGGGCCTACGAGCAGTACTTC.

V gene TRBV6-1 combines with J gene TRBJ2-1; perhaps TRBD2 as D (6 bases). From germline, CDR1 is MNHNS and CDR2 SASEGT. The CDR3 length is 15 residues. Trimming left V 0 bases short and J 4 bases short, with 10 bases between. The CDR3 coding sequence is TGTGCCAGCAGTGAAGCGCCTGGGGGGTACAATGAGCAGTTCTTC. Residues: CASSEAPGGYNEQFF.

V usage is TRBV6-5 and J usage is TRBJ2-3; weak D call: TRBD1 (5 bases). Trimming left V 7 bases short and J 6 bases short, with 14 bases between. The CDR3 sequence is 13 residues long. Per the germline V gene, CDR1 is MNHEY and CDR2 is SVGAGI. The CDR3 here is CASTSGAKDTQYF. CDR3 DNA: TGTGCCAGCACCAGTGGGGCGAAGGATACGCAGTATTTT.

J is TRBJ1-1 and V is TRBV12-5; no clear D. The germline V and J ends were trimmed by 4 bases and 1 base, with 4 bases remaining between them. CDR3 length: 12 amino acids. Per the germline V gene, CDR1 is LGHNT and CDR2 is FRNRAP. This CDR3 is CASGSGNTEAFF. In DNA form, the CDR3 reads TGTGCTAGTGGTTCAGGGAACACTGAAGCTTTCTTT.

In DNA form, the CDR3 reads TGTGCCAGCAGCTTAGGTATCCAGGGGGGAGAGACCCAGTACTTC. Protein product: CASSLGIQGGETQYF. The chain has TRBV11-2 and TRBJ2-5, with D tentatively TRBD1 (7 bases). The CDR3 is 15 amino acids. Germline CDR1 SGHAT, CDR2 FQNNGV. V was pared by 1 base and J by 4 bases, with 13 bases between.

V gene TRBV30 combines with J gene TRBJ2-1; 9 bases are shared with TRBD2. The CDR3 has 13 residues. Per germline, CDR1 GTSNPN and CDR2 SVGIG (reference sequence). V lost 3 bases, J lost 7 bases, and 4 bases stayed unmatched. The CDR3 loop reads CAWRLAGLNEQFF. The DNA of the CDR3 is TGTGCCTGGAGGCTAGCGGGACTGAATGAGCAGTTCTTC.

The gene calls are TRBV7-9 and TRBJ2-5; D possibly corresponds to TRBD1 (6 bases). The CDR3 runs to 12 residues. Trimming pared 8 bases from V and 2 bases from J, leaving 9 bases between. Germline lookup yields CDR1 SEHNR and CDR2 FQNEAQ (reference sequence). The CDR3: CASETGQETQYF. The CDR3 bases are TGTGCCAGCGAAACAGGGCAAGAGACCCAGTACTTC.

The chain links TRBV18 to TRBJ1-4; D is unresolved. The V gene lost 0 bases and the J gene lost 0 bases, with 8 bases spanning the gap. Looked up from germline, CDR1 is KGHSH and CDR2 is LQKENI. CDR3 length: 16 residues. The CDR3 here is CASSPPNRATNEKLFF. DNA of the CDR3: TGTGCCAGCTCACCACCTAACAGAGCAACTAATGAAAAACTGTTTTTT.

The chain combines TRBV9 with TRBJ1-2; 10 nucleotides agree with TRBD1. Germline CDR1 reads SGDLS; CDR2 reads YYNGEE. This CDR3 contains 14 residues. The ends lost 4 bases at V and 3 bases at J; junction bases unmatched: 3. The CDR3 loop reads CASSLGQGYYGYTF. The CDR3 region has the DNA TGTGCCAGCAGCTTGGGACAGGGGTACTATGGCTACACCTTC.

This rearrangement joins TRBV10-3 to TRBJ2-3; 10 bases agree with TRBD1. Germline lookup yields CDR1 ENHRY and CDR2 SYGVKD. The CDR3 contains 15 residues. Trimming took 6 bases from V and 4 from J; bases not matched to a gene: 7. In DNA, the CDR3 is TGTGCCATCAGCCTGACAGGGGGCGAAGCAGATACGCAGTATTTT. Amino acid sequence: CAISLTGGEADTQYF.

In regard to this clone: A read error may produce the germline difference seen at one junction end. The chain recombines TRBV19 with TRBJ2-6; D ambiguous. Germline values: CDR1 LNHDA, CDR2 SQIVND (reference sequence). This CDR3 has 16 residues. The CDR3 sequence is CASTITLLLGANVLTF. The CDR3, as DNA: TGTGCCAGTACTATAACCCTCTTACTTGGGGCCAACGTCCTGACTTTC.

The J gene is TRBJ2-7, the V gene TRBV20-1; 8 bases fit TRBD1. The CDR3 contains 13 residues. With V trimmed by 3 bases and J by 3 bases, 4 bases remained unmatched. CDR1 and CDR2 from the germline V gene are DFQATT and SNEGSKA (reference sequence). CDR3 region: CSASGQGNYEQYF. CDR3 sequence (DNA): TGCAGTGCTAGTGGACAGGGAAACTACGAGCAGTACTTC.

This clone appeared once. The chain uses TRBV6-5 and TRBJ2-3; tentative D call: TRBD1 (7 bases). The V and J ends lost 7 bases and 4 bases respectively, with 12 bases between them. CDR1 and CDR2 from the germline V gene are MNHEY and SVGAGI. This CDR3 spans 13 amino acids. CDR3 nucleotide sequence: TGTGCCAGCAAGCAGGGGGGCGCAGATACGCAGTATTTT. This encodes CASKQGGADTQYF.

This chain joins TRBV28 and TRBJ2-1; maybe TRBD1 (5 bases). Germline assignment: CDR1 MDHEN and CDR2 SYDVKM. V gave up 4 bases and J gave up 6 bases, with 7 bases separating them. This CDR3 has 12 residues. CDR3 nucleotide sequence: TGTGCCAGCAGTTCAGGGTTCAATGAGCAGTTCTTC. Translating it yields CASSSGFNEQFF.

The CDR3 protein is CSVESLRTGASYEQYF. Here the CDR3 DNA reads TGCAGCGTTGAATCTTTGAGGACAGGGGCTTCCTACGAGCAGTACTTC. V and J are TRBV29-1 and TRBJ2-7; 9 bases align to TRBD1. From germline, CDR1 is SQVTM and CDR2 ANQGSEA. The CDR3 runs to 16 residues. The ends lost 2 bases at V and 1 base at J; junction bases unmatched: 9.

This chain joins TRBV5-1 and TRBJ1-2; no reliable D call. CDR3 length: 13 residues. The V and J ends lost 0 bases and 8 bases respectively, with 11 bases between them. CDR1 and CDR2 from the germline V gene are SGHRS and YFSETQ. The CDR3 coding sequence is TGCGCCAGCAGCTTGGTGGCAGATCGCGGCTACACCTTC. It is translated as CASSLVADRGYTF.